Given below is one T cell receptor beta chain in context. Produced via immunoSEQ multiplex PCR; TCRdb's table is partial and in-frame only. The table records around 88,000 clones, under 95% of them present only once. The data were obtained in a study of OX40 agonist ivuxolimab in advanced cancers. In the study overall: Two cutaneous melanoma patients and one hepatocellular carcinoma patient, three in all, had partial responses.

Blood got drawn at baseline, again on cycle 4 day 1, and then on cycle 7 day 1. This clonotype was sampled from an adult with an advanced solid tumor such as melanoma, head and neck, liver or kidney cancer. This sample comprised CD4+ or CD8+ T cells sorted from blood, obtained in a trial of the OX40 agonist ivuxolimab.

The chain's CDR3 is CASSRTYPEQYF. The CDR3 DNA follows: TGTGCCAGCAGCCGAACCTACCCCGAGCAGTACTTC. V and J are TRBV2 and TRBJ2-7; D is unresolved. Germline V lookup: CDR1 SNHLY, CDR2 FYNNEI. V lost 6 bases and J lost 6, with 12 bases in between. CDR3 length: 12 residues.